A selection of T cell receptor beta chains follows, all from one sample in a study of T-cell memory formation after mild COVID-19. Via MiXCR, TCRdb re-called the 5' RACE reads, giving one row per CDR3 protein. This table holds about 160,000 distinct CDR3 sequences, about 28% found once. Sequencing was carried out using PBMCs or a T cell subset sorted from them (not recorded which). These TCRs come from an adult woman who had mild COVID-19 (a few samples of this study predate the infection). Cell type and time point are not known. CDR3s include the opening cysteine and the closing phenylalanine or tryptophan. D genes are given only for firm matches. Where a row states a size, it is once, few, many or the class of an expanded clone; other rows omit it.

CDR3 protein	CDR3 DNA	D gene	V gene	J gene	CDR3 length	clone size
CASRAQGQNWNEQFF	TGTGCCAGCAGAGCACAGGGGCAAAATTGGAATGAGCAGTTCTTC	TRBD1	TRBV7-9	TRBJ2-1	15	few
CASGTGTGLGYTF	TGTGCCAGCGGTACCGGGACAGGGCTTGGCTACACCTTC	TRBD1	TRBV27	TRBJ1-2	13	.
CASSQAPGRSYEQYF	TGTGCCAGCAGCCAAGCCCCCGGGCGTTCGTACGAGCAGTACTTC	.	TRBV3-1	TRBJ2-7	15	few
CAWSGPVSPLHF	TGTGCCTGGAGTGGTCCGGTTTCACCCCTCCACTTT	.	TRBV30	TRBJ1-6	12	.
CASTPGRSLATEAFF	TGTGCCAGCACTCCCGGACGAAGTTTGGCCACTGAAGCTTTCTTT	.	TRBV11-1	TRBJ1-1	15	few
CASSQPGGAEAFF	TGCGCCAGCAGCCAACCCGGGGGTGCCGAAGCTTTCTTT	.	TRBV4-3	TRBJ1-1	13	medium-sized
CASSLDISGPSYEQYF	TGCGCCAGCAGCTTGGATATAAGCGGACCCTCCTACGAGCAGTACTTC	.	TRBV5-1	TRBJ2-7	16	.
CASSLVLGNEQFF	TGCGCCAGCAGCTTGGTTCTGGGCAATGAGCAGTTCTTC	.	TRBV5-1	TRBJ2-1	13	.
CASSWGDFLPAEETQYF	TGCGCCAGCAGCTGGGGAGACTTCTTACCCGCCGAAGAGACCCAGTACTTC	.	TRBV5-1	TRBJ2-5	17	.
CASSLGQDYEQYF	TGCGCCAGCAGCTTGGGACAGGACTACGAGCAGTACTTC	.	TRBV5-1	TRBJ2-7	13	many
CASSHRDRNTEAFF	TGCGCCAGCAGCCACCGGGACAGGAACACTGAAGCTTTCTTT	TRBD1	TRBV5-1	TRBJ1-1	14	.
CASSPGTPYLAGELFF	TGTGCCAGCTCTCCCGGGACTCCATATCTCGCCGGGGAGCTGTTTTTT	.	TRBV28	TRBJ2-2	16	.
CATSDTPGTTFDEQFF	TGTGCCACCAGTGATACCCCCGGGACGACTTTCGATGAGCAGTTCTTC	.	TRBV24-1	TRBJ2-1	16	.
CASSLSGEQYF	TGTGCCAGCAGTCTTAGCGGCGAGCAGTACTTC	.	TRBV6-5	TRBJ2-7	11	many
CASSWGQPTRDEKLFF	TGCGCCAGCAGCTGGGGACAGCCAACGAGGGATGAAAAACTGTTTTTT	TRBD1	TRBV5-1	TRBJ1-4	16	.
CSARDLWGSSGETQYF	TGCAGTGCTAGAGATCTTTGGGGCAGTTCGGGCGAGACCCAGTACTTC	.	TRBV20-1	TRBJ2-5	16	.
CASSPRTRSTDTQYF	TGTGCCAGCTCACCAAGGACTAGGAGCACAGATACGCAGTATTTT	TRBD2	TRBV18	TRBJ2-3	15	few
CASSESQPQHF	TGTGCCAGCAGTGAAAGTCAGCCCCAGCATTTT	.	TRBV2	TRBJ1-5	11	once
CASSQDITSSQEQYF	TGCGCCAGCAGCCAAGATATTACATCCTCTCAGGAGCAGTACTTC	.	TRBV4-1	TRBJ2-7	15	.
CASSPRRTDTQYF	TGTGCCAGCAGCCCCCGGAGGACAGATACGCAGTATTTT	.	TRBV12-3/TRBV12-4	TRBJ2-3	13	.
CASSERVGQGDETQYF	TGTGCCAGCAGTGAAAGAGTGGGGCAGGGTGATGAGACCCAGTACTTC	.	TRBV6-1	TRBJ2-5	16	few
CASSRDFTGGSYQPQHF	TGCGCCAGCAGCCGGGATTTTACAGGGGGCAGCTATCAGCCCCAGCATTTT	TRBD1	TRBV4-3	TRBJ1-5	17	.
CASSLGLAGSEQYF	TGTGCCAGCAGCCTAGGACTAGCGGGGAGCGAGCAGTACTTC	TRBD2	TRBV3-1	TRBJ2-7	14	.
CASSLGPAGEQYF	TGTGCCAGCAGCTTAGGACCGGCGGGGGAGCAGTACTTC	.	TRBV11-1	TRBJ2-7	13	few
CASRLTGEETQYF	TGTGCCAGCAGACTCACAGGGGAAGAGACCCAGTACTTC	TRBD1	TRBV7-9	TRBJ2-5	13	.
CASSPRLATTYNEQFF	TGTGCCAGCAGCCCAAGACTAGCGACGACCTACAATGAGCAGTTCTTC	TRBD2	TRBV7-9	TRBJ2-1	16	many
CASGDGGGSYEQYF	TGTGCCAGCGGAGATGGGGGGGGATCCTACGAGCAGTACTTC	TRBD2	TRBV6-6	TRBJ2-7	14	few
CASSLRERDEQYF	TGTGCCAGCTCGCTCAGGGAGCGTGACGAGCAGTACTTC	.	TRBV18	TRBJ2-7	13	.
CASRKQGANEQFF	TGTGCCAGCAGAAAACAGGGGGCAAATGAGCAGTTCTTC	TRBD1	TRBV12-3/TRBV12-4	TRBJ2-1	13	.
CSAGTSGRSGELFF	TGCAGTGCTGGAACTAGCGGGAGAAGCGGGGAGCTGTTTTTT	TRBD2	TRBV20-1	TRBJ2-2	14	few
CASSFGPNEQFF	TGCGCCAGCAGCTTCGGGCCCAATGAGCAGTTCTTC	.	TRBV5-1	TRBJ2-1	12	few
CASSADSPLYTF	TGTGCCAGCAGCGCGGACAGTCCCCTTTACACCTTC	.	TRBV7-9	TRBJ1-2	12	.
CASSSAGANVLTF	TGTGCCAGCAGTTCCGCTGGGGCCAACGTCCTGACTTTC	.	TRBV11-2	TRBJ2-6	13	few
CASSEEGARNYGYTF	TGTGCCAGCAGTGAAGAGGGGGCGCGAAACTATGGCTACACCTTC	TRBD1	TRBV2	TRBJ1-2	15	.
CRPSGDVQETQYF	TGCAGACCTAGCGGGGACGTACAAGAGACCCAGTACTTC	TRBD2	TRBV20-1	TRBJ2-5	13	.
CASGPNLREQYF	TGTGCCAGCGGCCCGAACTTGAGGGAGCAGTACTTC	.	TRBV6-6	TRBJ2-7	12	.
CASSLGYTALNTEAFF	TGTGCCAGCAGCTTGGGGTATACAGCCTTGAACACTGAAGCTTTCTTT	.	TRBV5-6	TRBJ1-1	16	few
CSVFPGQGERDTQYF	TGCAGTGTCTTTCCAGGACAGGGAGAGCGAGATACGCAGTATTTT	TRBD1	TRBV20-1	TRBJ2-3	15	.
CSARDLVSSYEQYF	TGCAGTGCTAGAGATCTTGTAAGCTCCTACGAGCAGTACTTC	.	TRBV20-1	TRBJ2-7	14	.
CASSVSSGNTDTQYF	TGTGCCAGCAGCGTATCCAGCGGGAACACAGATACGCAGTATTTT	TRBD2	TRBV9	TRBJ2-3	15	.
CASTDRAGYGYTF	TGCGCCAGCACCGACAGGGCCGGCTATGGCTACACCTTC	TRBD1	TRBV5-1	TRBJ1-2	13	.
CSVETGINTEAFF	TGCAGCGTCGAGACAGGGATCAACACTGAAGCTTTCTTT	TRBD1	TRBV29-1	TRBJ1-1	13	.
CASSYQGSYEQYF	TGTGCCAGCAGTTACCAGGGGTCCTACGAGCAGTACTTC	.	TRBV6-6	TRBJ2-7	13	.
CASRVERADTQYF	TGTGCCAGCAGGGTTGAGCGGGCAGATACGCAGTATTTT	.	TRBV2	TRBJ2-3	13	.
CASSRGQGRSEAFF	TGTGCCAGCAGCCGGGGACAGGGTCGGTCGGAAGCTTTCTTT	TRBD1	TRBV5-6	TRBJ1-1	14	few
CASRLSSFYGYTF	TGTGCCAGCAGACTTTCAAGCTTCTATGGCTACACCTTC	.	TRBV27	TRBJ1-2	13	few
CSASKGFPGNTIYF	TGCAGTGCCTCAAAGGGGTTTCCTGGAAACACCATATATTTT	.	TRBV20-1	TRBJ1-3	14	few
CATSDSRVNQPQHF	TGTGCCACCAGTGATTCGAGGGTTAATCAGCCCCAGCATTTT	.	TRBV24-1	TRBJ1-5	14	.
CASSEVGPYEQYF	TGTGCCAGCAGTGAGGTGGGCCCCTACGAGCAGTACTTC	.	TRBV27	TRBJ2-7	13	.
CASSWEGTSYNEQFF	TGCGCCAGCAGCTGGGAAGGAACCTCCTACAATGAGCAGTTCTTC	.	TRBV5-1	TRBJ2-1	15	few
CASSSLGDEQFF	TGTGCCAGCAGCTCATTAGGCGATGAGCAGTTCTTC	.	TRBV11-2	TRBJ2-1	12	.